These 13 T cell receptor beta chains were all obtained from the same sample, sequenced in a study of blood T cell repertoires in COVID-19 (dated by TCRdb to the early 2020s). Receptor libraries were prepared by the immunoSEQ multiplex PCR assay. TCRdb's version of the immuneACCESS table is confined to in-frame rearrangements and falls short of the full clone set. An unresolved V gene accounts for under half of the shortfall where checked; the remainder is of unknown origin. The sample profile shows 45,000 or so clones; around 80% of them were found once. Clones ranked in the top ten supply around 44% of the sample. Sequenced material: peripheral blood. The receptors here all came from a human donor in a cohort sampled during active COVID-19.

V usage is TRBV9 and J usage is TRBJ2-5; the match to TRBD2 covers 9 bases. Germline V gene sequence: CDR1 SGDLS, CDR2 YYNGEE. This CDR3 has 15 amino acids. V was pared by 0 bases and J by 2 bases, with 2 bases of the junction left unmatched. As DNA, the CDR3 is TGTGCCAGCAGCGTAGGGACTAGCGAGCAAGAGACCCAGTACTTC. This encodes CASSVGTSEQETQYF.

The chain recombines TRBV19 with TRBJ2-5; the match to TRBD1 covers 7 bases. Germline V gene sequence: CDR1 LNHDA, CDR2 SQIVND (reference sequence). V lost 5 bases to trimming and J lost 2 bases; unmatched junction nucleotides: 11. CDR3 length equals 16 residues. The CDR3 is CASSATPGQLQETQYF. CDR3 DNA sequence: TGTGCCAGTAGTGCTACGCCGGGACAGCTACAAGAGACCCAGTACTTC.

In its sample, this clone was seen once. V usage is TRBV30 and J usage is TRBJ2-7; 10 bases line up with TRBD2. The junction had 8 bases not matched to a gene; V was cut back by 5 bases and J by 7 bases. CDR3 length equals 13 residues. CDR1 and CDR2 (germline): GTSNPN, SVGIG (reference sequence). The DNA for the CDR3 is TGTGCCTGGGCTCCGGGACTAGCGAAAGAGCAGTACTTC. It encodes CAWAPGLAKEQYF.

The rearrangement uses TRBV6-1 and TRBJ1-6; D gene uncertain. Between the trimmed V and J ends, which lost 1 base and 7 bases, there was a span of 14 bases. The CDR3 runs to 16 residues. Germline CDR1 and CDR2: MNHNS and SASEGT. The CDR3 nucleotides are TGTGCCAGCAGTGAAGTTTGGAGGGTGAGCAATTCACCCCTCCACTTT. It is translated as CASSEVWRVSNSPLHF.

The rearrangement links TRBV19 to TRBJ1-2; a possible D gene is TRBD1 (5 bases). The CDR3 loop spans 13 amino acids. Deletions cut 3 bases from V and 4 bases from J, with 9 bases between. The germline V gene encodes CDR1 LNHDA and CDR2 SQIVND (reference sequence). The CDR3 coding sequence is TGTGCCAGTAGTATGGAGGGGACCTATGGCTACACCTTC. It codes for CASSMEGTYGYTF.

This clone was counted once. The chain employs TRBV7-2 and TRBJ1-2; D gene uncertain. CDR3 size: 14 residues. V lost 5 bases and J lost 7, with 17 bases in between. Germline V gene data show CDR1 as SGHTA and CDR2 as FQGNSA. The CDR3 coding sequence is TGTGCCAGCAGCACCTACGGCTCAGGAAGTGGCTACACCTTC. Translation: CASSTYGSGSGYTF.

V gene TRBV10-1 combines with J gene TRBJ1-3; D call uncertain. Germline loops: CDR1 WNHNN, CDR2 SYGVQD (reference sequence). This CDR3 comprises 15 residues. V was cut by 0 bases and J by 0 bases, with 6 bases left in between. CDR3 region: CASSESLASGNTIYF. CDR3 sequence (DNA): TGCGCCAGCAGTGAGTCCCTGGCCTCTGGAAACACCATATATTTT.

The V call is TRBV27, the J call TRBJ1-3; D unclear. Germline assignment: CDR1 MNHEY and CDR2 SMNVEV (reference sequence). The CDR3 is 16 amino acids. V shed 6 bases and J shed 0 bases, with 15 bases lying between them. The CDR3 is CASSPYATYSGNTIYF. CDR3 DNA: TGTGCCAGCAGCCCCTATGCAACCTACTCTGGAAACACCATATATTTT.

This chain joins TRBV19 and TRBJ1-1; 8 bases align to TRBD1. Germline lookup yields CDR1 LNHDA and CDR2 SQIVND (reference sequence). The CDR3 consists of 15 residues. V was clipped by 5 bases and J by 6 bases; unmatched bases: 11. The CDR3 sequence is CASSSRLQGVPEAFF. The DNA of the CDR3 is TGTGCCAGTAGTTCCCGCCTACAGGGGGTCCCTGAAGCTTTCTTT. Full variable domain (remainder filled in from reference TRBV19 and TRBJ1-1): DGGITQSPKYLFRKEGQNVTLSCEQNLNHDAMYWYRQDPGQGLRLIYYSQIVNDFQKGDIAEGYSVSREKKESFPLTVTSAQKNPTAFYLCASSSRLQGVPEAFFGQGTRLTVV.

The chain links TRBV10-3 to TRBJ2-7; 10 positions agree with TRBD2. The length of the CDR3 is 15 residues. The germline gives CDR1 ENHRY, CDR2 SYGVKD. V trimming: 3 bases; J trimming: 2 bases; junction bases outside the gene matches: 4. The CDR3 protein is CAISDERGGPYEQYF. CDR3 DNA sequence: TGTGCCATCAGTGACGAGCGGGGGGGGCCCTACGAGCAGTACTTC.

This chain joins TRBV12-2 and TRBJ2-7; TRBD1, the table's D call, was not compared with the DNA. TRBV12-2 is labeled a pseudogene. The CDR3 totals 14 residues. The CDR3 is CASRKRQGTYEQYF. CDR3 coding DNA: TGTGCAAGTCGCAAAAGACAGGGGACCTACGAGCAGTACTTC.

This clone has a handful of counts. The rearrangement joins TRBV4-2 to TRBJ2-5; D might be TRBD1 (5 bases). The CDR3 is 19 residues long. The ends were cut back, 0 bases at V and 5 bases at J, with 25 bases in the middle. Germline loops: CDR1 LGHNA, CDR2 YNFKEQ. The CDR3 here is CASSQDLPRAIWDGETQYF. The CDR3 DNA is TGTGCCAGCAGCCAAGATCTACCCAGGGCCATCTGGGATGGGGAGACCCAGTACTTC.

The chain uses TRBV10-3 and TRBJ1-5; 8 bases agree with TRBD1. Germline V gives CDR1 ENHRY, CDR2 SYGVKD. The CDR3 is made up of 15 amino acids. V dropped 3 bases and J dropped 0; count of bases not matched to a gene: 1. For the CDR3, the DNA is TGTGCCATCAGTGAAGGACAGGGTAGCAATCAGCCCCAGCATTTT. Protein sequence: CAISEGQGSNQPQHF.